The 24 T cell receptor beta chains listed next were all sequenced from one sample in a study of regulatory T cells in long-lasting Graves disease (dated by TCRdb to about 2021). Library preparation used multiplex PCR. The listed sequencing device is Illumina HiSeq 4000. CDR3 regions were amplified by Arm-PCR with iRepertoire HTBI primers to construct TCR beta libraries. TCRdb redid the processing of the public reads, applying fastp at Q25 and MiXCR, and retained in-frame beta chains. For every CDR3 protein sequence, its rows merge into one entry that carries the most common genes and DNA. The sample yields 390,000 or so distinct CDR3 sequences; approximately 25% were counted once. Around 30% of the sample is held by the ten biggest clonotypes. The time point label of this sample denotes: persistent/refractory GD, antithyroid drugs over 5 years with positive TRAb. RNA was extracted from PBMCs in TRIzol for both TCR sequencing and RNA sequencing.

Specimen: peripheral blood mononuclear cells (PBMCs), collected when the disease was refractory, from a patient treated with antithyroid drugs. The receptors here all came from a woman aged 40 to 50 with Graves disease. Donor details come from another sample of the same person, matched by shared clones.

This clonotype came up once. This chain links TRBV20-1 with TRBJ2-7; the match to TRBD2 covers 9 bases. This CDR3 spans 16 amino acids. Germline V gene lookup returns CDR1 DFQATT and CDR2 SNEGSKA (reference sequence). J was trimmed by 3 bases and V by 0 bases; bases with no gene match: 9. The CDR3 DNA sequence: TGCAGTGCTAGAGATCCGGCTAGCGGGAAGTACTACGAGCAGTACTTC. This gives the protein CSARDPASGKYYEQYF.

There are many counts of this clonotype. This chain links TRBV6-5 with TRBJ2-7; D gene uncertain. The CDR3 runs 12 residues. Trimming left V 4 bases short and J 7 bases short, with 11 bases between. Germline CDR1 MNHEY, CDR2 SVGAGI. CDR3 sequence reads: CASSFYYEEQYF. CDR3 sequence (DNA): TGTGCCAGCAGTTTCTACTACGAGGAGCAGTACTTC.

This clonotype was detected many times. The chain couples TRBV12-3 or TRBV12-4 to TRBJ1-1; D perhaps matches TRBD1 (5 bases). The CDR3 loop spans 13 amino acids. The V end was cut by 6 bases, the J end by 7 bases, with 15 bases between. CDR3 nucleotides: TGTGCCAGCAGAACTCGAGGGGAGGATGAAGCTTTCTTT. Amino acid sequence: CASRTRGEDEAFF.

This clonotype was picked up many times. This sequence joins TRBV28 and TRBJ1-5; the D gene is possibly TRBD1 (5 bases). There are 15 residues in the CDR3. Looked up from germline, CDR1 is MDHEN and CDR2 is SYDVKM. The V end lost 5 bases, the J end lost 4 bases, and 15 bases lay between the germline ends. As DNA, the CDR3 is TGTGCCAGCAGTGATGGCCAGGGTGAAAATCAGCCCCAGCATTTT. Translating it yields CASSDGQGENQPQHF.

The chain couples TRBV15 to TRBJ1-1; 9 nucleotides align to TRBD1. This CDR3 contains 14 residues. Trimming at V came to 1 base and at J to 6 bases, leaving 3 bases not matched to a gene. CDR1 LNHNV and CDR2 YYDKDF come from the germline V gene (reference sequence). CDR3 amino acids: CATSRGQGGSEAFF. The CDR3 DNA follows: TGTGCCACCAGCAGAGGACAGGGGGGTTCTGAAGCTTTCTTT.

Many counts were recorded for this clonotype. The V call is TRBV10-3, the J call TRBJ2-7, with 7 bases that match TRBD1. The CDR3 totals 15 residues. Germline loops: CDR1 ENHRY, CDR2 SYGVKD. Losses at the gene ends were 4 bases for V and 2 bases for J; bases not matched to a gene: 8. DNA of the CDR3: TGTGCCATCAGTGTGTTAGGGACAGCGCCCTACGAGCAGTACTTC. Translating gives CAISVLGTAPYEQYF.

The chain employs TRBV9 and TRBJ2-7; D might be TRBD2 (5 bases). V was clipped by 0 bases and J by 3 bases, with 13 bases between them. Germline CDR1 is SGDLS and CDR2 is YYNGEE. The CDR3 length is 15 residues. CDR3 bases: TGTGCCAGCAGCGTAGAGGGTGCACGGGACTACGAGCAGTACTTC. This gives the protein CASSVEGARDYEQYF.

This chain connects TRBV20-1 to TRBJ2-1; perhaps TRBD2 as D (5 bases). V lost 4 bases to trimming and J lost 6 bases, with 16 bases between them. Germline CDR1 and CDR2: DFQATT and SNEGSKA (reference sequence). This CDR3 spans 14 amino acids. The CDR3 DNA is TGCAGTGCTATCTCAATACGGGGTCGCAATGAGCAGTTCTTC. Protein product: CSAISIRGRNEQFF.

The gene calls are TRBV3-1 and TRBJ1-2, with a possible D match to TRBD1 (5 bases). The V end lost 4 bases, the J end lost 6 bases, and 15 bases lay between the germline ends. CDR3 length: 14 amino acids. Germline CDR1 is LGHDT and CDR2 is YNNKEL (reference sequence). The CDR3 sequence: CASSLKGMGDGYTF. DNA for the CDR3: TGTGCCAGCAGCCTAAAAGGGATGGGGGATGGCTACACCTTC.

This clonotype was seen at least ten times. V gene TRBV28 combines with J gene TRBJ2-6; D is unclear. The CDR3 runs 14 residues. Germline V CDR1 and CDR2: MDHEN, SYDVKM. Trimming pared 3 bases from V and 0 bases from J, leaving 3 bases between. CDR3 in amino acids: CASSFLSGANVLTF. Written as DNA, the CDR3 is TGTGCCAGCAGTTTTCTCTCTGGGGCCAACGTCCTGACTTTC.

There are many counts of this clonotype. The CDR3 sequence: CASSSRNDPFF. The CDR3 DNA sequence: TGTGCCAGCAGTTCACGGAACGACCCCTTTTTT. The chain is built from TRBV28 and TRBJ1-4; the D is unclear. Germline CDR1 MDHEN, CDR2 SYDVKM. The CDR3 extends over 11 amino acids. V was pared by 4 bases and J by 17 bases, with 14 bases between.

Turning to this clonotype: A single base separates this from a much larger clone, so it may be a read error. This chain links TRBV28 with TRBJ2-7; D may match TRBD1 or TRBD2 (5 bases each). CDR1 MDHEN and CDR2 SYDVKM come from the germline V gene. This CDR3 has 17 residues. CDR3 DNA: TGTGCCAGCAGTCCCAACCCACCCCGGGACGGATTCTACGAGCAGTGCTTC. It specifies CASSPNPPRDGFYEQCF.

This clonotype was picked up a small number of times. The chain uses TRBV11-2 and TRBJ1-2; D remains unclear. Trimming stripped 5 bases from V and 5 bases from J, with 18 bases between. In germline, CDR1 is SGHAT, CDR2 FQNNGV. This CDR3 spans 15 amino acids. DNA for the CDR3: TGTGCCAGCAGCCCCTCGACTGCTACAGCTTATGGCTACACCTTC. It codes for CASSPSTATAYGYTF.

Turning to this clonotype: A far larger clone is only one base removed, so a read error is likely. V gene TRBV27 combines with J gene TRBJ1-2, with TRBD1 matching over 9 bases. Looked up from germline, CDR1 is MNHEY and CDR2 is SMNVEV (reference sequence). The CDR3 covers 15 residues. In DNA form, the CDR3 reads TGTGCCAGCAGCGAGGGGACAGGGCCCCTCTATAGCTACACCTTC. The encoded protein is CASSEGTGPLYSYTF.

Many counts were recorded for this clonotype. This rearrangement joins TRBV28 to TRBJ1-6; 8 nucleotides line up with TRBD1. CDR3 length equals 15 residues. J was trimmed by 7 bases and V by 5 bases; bases with no gene match: 7. Looked up from germline, CDR1 is MDHEN and CDR2 is SYDVKM. The CDR3 loop is CASSPGDRRNSPLHF. In DNA form, the CDR3 reads TGTGCCAGCAGTCCGGGGGACAGGAGGAATTCACCCCTCCACTTT.

In its sample, this clonotype was seen a few times. The chain recombines TRBV7-8 with TRBJ1-4; D might be TRBD1 (5 bases). Per germline, CDR1 SGHVS and CDR2 FQNEAQ. With 5 bases removed from V and 3 bases from J, the gap between germline ends came to 13 bases. This CDR3 is built from 15 residues. The CDR3 DNA follows: TGTGCCAGCAGCGTCGGGGGTTCGGCTAATGAAAAACTGTTTTTT. Amino acid sequence: CASSVGGSANEKLFF.

This clonotype came up a few times. The CDR3 DNA reads TGTGCCAGCAGCTTAGTGGGCCAGGGAGTAGCCAAAAACATTCAGTACTTC. Its translation: CASSLVGQGVAKNIQYF. The rearrangement uses TRBV7-8 and TRBJ2-4; D may match TRBD1 or TRBD2 (5 bases each). There are 17 residues in the CDR3. The V end lost 1 base, the J end lost 0 bases, and 13 bases lay between the germline ends. Germline V gives CDR1 SGHVS, CDR2 FQNEAQ.

The chain employs TRBV5-5 and TRBJ1-5, with TRBD1 matching over 7 bases. V lost 4 bases to trimming and J lost 1 base; unmatched junction nucleotides: 11. Germline CDR1 is SGHKS and CDR2 is YYEKEE (reference sequence). The CDR3 runs 17 residues. Here the CDR3 reads CASSVLPQDRSNQPQHF. CDR3 nucleotides: TGTGCCAGCAGCGTCCTCCCCCAGGACAGGAGCAATCAGCCCCAGCATTTT. The full variable domain, completed using reference TRBV5-5 and TRBJ1-5, is DAGVTQSPTHLIKTRGQQVTLRCSPISGHKSVSWYQQVLGQGPQFIFQYYEKEERGRGNFPDRFSARQFPNYSSELNVNALLLGDSALYLCASSVLPQDRSNQPQHFGDGTRLSIL.

Points on this clonotype: The conserved final phenylalanine or tryptophan is absent from the CDR3, which likely points to a read error. V and J are TRBV5-1 and TRBJ1-6, with TRBD1 as a possible D gene (5 bases). CDR1 is SGHRS and CDR2 is YFSETQ in the germline V gene. The CDR3 length is 15 residues. The V end was cut by 4 bases, the J end by 11 bases, with 19 bases between. In nucleotides, the CDR3 is TGCGCCAGCAGCCTCCCGGAGGACTGGGGGGCACCCCTCCACCTT. Translation: CASSLPEDWGAPLHL.

This clonotype was seen a handful of times. The gene calls are TRBV19 and TRBJ1-1, with TRBD1 identical over 8 bases. Germline-derived CDR1 and CDR2 are LNHDA and SQIVND (reference sequence). There are 14 residues in the CDR3. V lost 5 bases, J lost 4 bases, and 6 bases stayed unmatched. The CDR3 here is CASSRQGSGTEAFF. Here the CDR3 DNA reads TGTGCCAGTAGTCGACAGGGGTCGGGCACTGAAGCTTTCTTT.

This clonotype was seen repeatedly, ten times or more. The chain joins TRBV12-3 or TRBV12-4 to TRBJ2-5; either TRBD1 or TRBD2 may supply D (6 bases each). V lost 5 bases, J lost 1 base, and 17 bases lay in between. The CDR3 spans 16 residues. The CDR3 nucleotides read TGTGCCAGCAGTCCAGGAGGGGGACCGAGCCAAGAGACCCAGTACTTC. This translates into CASSPGGGPSQETQYF.

This clonotype showed up just a few times. The V and J genes are TRBV13 and TRBJ1-5, with 9 bases identical to TRBD1. The germline V gene has CDR1 PRHDT and CDR2 FYEKMQ (reference sequence). This CDR3 spans 15 amino acids. V shed 3 bases and J 7 bases; nucleotides not matched to a gene: 7. CDR3 sequence (DNA): TGTGCCAGCAGCTTTGGGACAGGGAGTTCCCAGCCCCAGCATTTT. It yields the protein CASSFGTGSSQPQHF.

This clonotype came up a few times. The rearrangement uses TRBV11-2 and TRBJ2-4, with D possibly called TRBD1 or TRBD2 (5 bases each). The V end lost 3 bases, the J end lost 8 bases, and 11 bases lay between the germline ends. The CDR3 is 13 amino acids. The germline V gene has CDR1 SGHAT and CDR2 FQNNGV. The CDR3 sequence is CASSFEGWDIQYF. CDR3 sequence (DNA): TGTGCCAGCAGCTTTGAGGGGTGGGACATTCAGTACTTC. Based on the CDR3 plus reference TRBV11-2 and TRBJ2-4, the full variable domain is EAGVAQSPRYKIIEKRQSVAFWCNPISGHATLYWYQQILGQGPKLLIQFQNNGVVDDSQLPKDRFSAERLKGVDSTLKIQPAKLEDSAVYLCASSFEGWDIQYFGAGTRLSVL.

With respect to this clonotype: At one of its ends the junction is not consistent with the germline gene, which may arise from a read error. This rearrangement joins TRBV7-7 to TRBJ2-7, with unresolved D. The CDR3 is 12 residues long. CDR1 and CDR2 from the germline V gene are SSHAT and FNYEAQ (reference sequence). The CDR3 DNA is TGTGCTAGCAGCACCCCGCTTGGAGAGCAGTACTTC. It translates to CASSTPLGEQYF.